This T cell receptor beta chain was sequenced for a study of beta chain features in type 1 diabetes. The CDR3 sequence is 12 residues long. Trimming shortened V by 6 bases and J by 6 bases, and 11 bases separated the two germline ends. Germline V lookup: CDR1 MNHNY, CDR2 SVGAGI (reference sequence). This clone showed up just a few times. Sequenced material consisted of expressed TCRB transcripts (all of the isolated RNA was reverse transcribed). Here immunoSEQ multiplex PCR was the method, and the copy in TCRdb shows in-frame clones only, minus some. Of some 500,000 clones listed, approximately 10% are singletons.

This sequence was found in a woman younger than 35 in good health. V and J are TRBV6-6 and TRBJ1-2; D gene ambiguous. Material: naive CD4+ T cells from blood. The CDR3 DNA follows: TGTGCCAGCAGGCCGCGGGAACATGGCTACACCTTC. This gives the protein CASRPREHGYTF.